The clone carrying this T cell receptor beta chain was recorded many times. What it binds is unknown. This specimen belongs to a study of T-cell reconstitution after alpha-beta-depleted transplantation in children. Overall study findings and caveats: Reportedly, roughly two months post-transplant, alpha-beta T cells arose from several hundred expanded graft clones.

Unique molecular identifiers were used to barcode this TCRbeta library. TCRdb called the PCR reads again in MiXCR, with one record for every CDR3 protein. The sample includes around 100,000 distinct CDR3 sequences, 4.5% to 7.5% of them seen just once. The clonotype was recovered from a female patient younger than 10 who had a stem cell transplant for Fanconi anemia, so the T cells may come from the graft donor. The starting material was PBMCs, mostly from graft donor cells, obtained 60 days after TCRalphabeta/CD19-depleted stem cell transplant.

CDR3 sequence: CATSSLASGPYNEQFF. CDR3 coding DNA: TGTGCCACCAGCAGTCTCGCTAGCGGGCCTTACAATGAGCAGTTCTTC. The chain carries TRBV15 and TRBJ2-1; TRBD2 agrees at 8 bases. V shed 3 bases, J shed 4 bases, and the junction held 8 bases outside the gene matches. The CDR3 sequence is 16 residues long. The germline V gene encodes CDR1 LNHNV and CDR2 YYDKDF (reference sequence).